The next 9 T cell receptor beta chains were all read from a single sample in a study of shared clonotypes between healthy human individuals. The data were produced by immunoSEQ multiplex PCR, yet TCRdb's version contains in-frame clones alone and is incomplete. The data show about 1.5 million clones, 95% to 99% seen once. The specimen sequenced was naive CD4+ T cells sorted from blood. Described subset: CD45RA+ positively selected. The receptors derive from a man younger than 40 in good health.

This chain links TRBV12-2 with TRBJ2-3; the table calls TRBD2, which could not be checked here. TRBV12-2 is labeled a pseudogene. The CDR3 runs to 16 residues. This chain's CDR3 is CASRSTLAISTDTQYF. The CDR3 DNA follows: TGTGCAAGTCGCTCAACACTAGCGATCAGCACAGATACGCAGTATTTT.

V and J are TRBV10-3 and TRBJ2-3, with TRBD2 matching over 11 bases. Germline assignment: CDR1 ENHRY and CDR2 SYGVKD. V trimming: 2 bases; J trimming: 1 base; junction bases outside the gene matches: 8. The CDR3 consists of 18 residues. CDR3 sequence: CAISEPPGLAERTDTQYF. The CDR3, as DNA: TGTGCCATCAGTGAGCCTCCGGGACTAGCGGAGCGCACAGATACGCAGTATTTT.

A word on this clone: This CDR3 is also generated by other DNA sequences in the sample. The rearrangement joins TRBV5-1 to TRBJ2-7, with 7 bases matching TRBD1. The germline gives CDR1 SGHRS, CDR2 YFSETQ. The trim removed 3 bases at V and 4 bases at J, leaving 7 bases unmatched. This CDR3 spans 14 amino acids. The CDR3 DNA reads as TGCGCCAGCAGCTGGGACCCACAGGGGTACGAGCAGTACTTC. Translated, it gives CASSWDPQGYEQYF.

The rearrangement joins TRBV5-5 to TRBJ2-5; D gene uncertain. This CDR3 is built from 12 residues. V dropped 4 bases and J dropped 2 bases, with 6 bases sitting between them. Germline assignment: CDR1 SGHKS and CDR2 YYEKEE (reference sequence). In DNA form, the CDR3 reads TGTGCCAGCAGCACGCAGCAAGAGACCCAGTACTTC. Amino acid sequence: CASSTQQETQYF.

This chain connects TRBV18 to TRBJ2-3; D gene unclear. Germline V CDR1 and CDR2: KGHSH, LQKENI. The CDR3 extends over 13 amino acids. V was shortened by 1 base and J by 4 bases, with 6 bases between the two germline ends. The CDR3 protein is CASSPQPPDTQYF. The CDR3, as DNA: TGTGCCAGCTCACCACAACCACCAGATACGCAGTATTTT.

This chain connects TRBV5-4 to TRBJ2-3; D ambiguous. This CDR3 comprises 13 residues. V lost 4 bases to trimming and J lost 4 bases, with 10 bases between them. The germline CDR1 and CDR2 sequences are SGHNT and YYREEE (reference sequence). DNA for the CDR3: TGTGCCAGCAGCGCCCGTGGGTCAGATACGCAGTATTTT. This codes for CASSARGSDTQYF.

This rearrangement joins TRBV2 to TRBJ1-4; 7 bases map to TRBD1. Trimming removed 7 bases from V and 8 bases from J; junction bases left unmatched: 7. The CDR3 length is 13 residues. CDR1 is SNHLY, CDR2 FYNNEI, per germline. The CDR3 DNA is TGTGCCAGCATTCTCAGGGGGGGCGAAAAACTGTTTTTT. Translation gives CASILRGGEKLFF. The full variable domain, rest sourced from reference TRBV2 and TRBJ1-4, is EPEVTQTPSHQVTQMGQEVILRCVPISNHLYFYWYRQILGQKVEFLVSFYNNEISEKSEIFDDQFSVERPDGSNFTLKIRSTKLEDSAMYFCASILRGGEKLFFGSGTQLSVL.

This sequence joins TRBV5-1 and TRBJ2-3, with 7 nucleotides matching TRBD1. V lost 4 bases, J lost 2 bases, and 10 bases stayed unmatched. This CDR3 has 16 residues. The germline V gene has CDR1 SGHRS and CDR2 YFSETQ. CDR3 protein: CASSGNDRDPTDTQYF. CDR3 bases: TGCGCCAGCAGCGGGAATGACAGGGACCCCACAGATACGCAGTATTTT.

The chain is built from TRBV18 and TRBJ1-1; D is unclear. The germline V gene has CDR1 KGHSH and CDR2 LQKENI. V lost 1 base and J lost 0, with 6 bases in between. The CDR3 is 14 amino acids. CDR3 coding DNA: TGTGCCAGCTCACCACAGATACTGAACACTGAAGCTTTCTTT. It translates to CASSPQILNTEAFF.